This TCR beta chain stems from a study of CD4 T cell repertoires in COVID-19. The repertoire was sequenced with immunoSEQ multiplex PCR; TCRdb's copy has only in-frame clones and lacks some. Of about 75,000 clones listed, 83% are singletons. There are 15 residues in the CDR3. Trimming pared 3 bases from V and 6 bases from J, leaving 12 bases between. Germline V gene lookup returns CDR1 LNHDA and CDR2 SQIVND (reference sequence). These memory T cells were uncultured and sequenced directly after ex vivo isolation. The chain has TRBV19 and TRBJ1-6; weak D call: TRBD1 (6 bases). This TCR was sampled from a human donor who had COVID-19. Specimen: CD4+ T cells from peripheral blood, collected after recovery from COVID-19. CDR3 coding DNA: TGTGCCAGTAGTATTTCCACAGGGAGTAATTCACCCCTCCACTTT. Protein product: CASSISTGSNSPLHF.